Following are 16 T cell receptor beta chains from one sample sequenced in a study of read filtering for tumor transcriptome and immune sequencing. The library was built from approximately 400 ng RNA with molecular barcoded adaptors for alpha/delta and beta/gamma chains. TCRdb ran MiXCR on the reads and lists one entry per CDR3 protein. The sample contains roughly 61,000 distinct CDR3 sequences, around an eighth of which appear only once. The sequenced sample consisted of a population of CD138-negative cells sorted from bone marrow. Source of these receptors: a donor at least 40 years old with multiple myeloma.

The rearrangement uses TRBV12-3 or TRBV12-4 and TRBJ2-1; 7 nucleotides agree with TRBD1. Germline trimming cut 6 bases from V and 5 bases from J; bases unmatched to any gene: 13. CDR3 length equals 16 residues. CDR3 coding DNA: TGTGCCAGCAGCACCCTCCCGGGACAGCGAGACAATGAGCAGTTCTTC. The encoded protein is CASSTLPGQRDNEQFF.

This clonotype was seen only a few times. An end of the junction does not agree with germline; a read error may underlie this. The chain carries TRBV7-7 and TRBJ2-3; 8 positions agree with TRBD1. Per germline, CDR1 SSHAT and CDR2 FNYEAQ (reference sequence). The CDR3 totals 14 residues. The CDR3 DNA reads TGTGCTAGCAGCCGGACAGGGCGCGGGGTTACGCAGTATTTT. It yields the protein CASSRTGRGVTQYF.

Points on this clonotype: This may be a read error, as it is one base from a much larger clone. V is TRBV6-2 or TRBV6-3 and J is TRBJ2-2, with 9 bases lining up with TRBD2. The CDR3 covers 16 residues. Germline V CDR1 and CDR2: MNHEY, SVGEGT. CDR3 in amino acids: CASSNGGGANTGEPFF. CDR3 DNA: TGTGCCAGCAGTAACGGCGGGGGGGCGAACACCGGGGAGCCGTTTTTT.

Details on this clonotype: Given a far larger clone just one base away, this is likely a sequencing read error. The CDR3, as DNA: TGTGCCAGCAGTTTGGAGGGGGTAGGCGGGCAGTACTTC. It yields the protein CASSLEGVGGQYF. V is TRBV12-3 or TRBV12-4 and J is TRBJ2-4, with D perhaps matching TRBD1 or TRBD2 (6 bases each). The V gene lost 3 bases and the J gene lost 13 bases, with 16 bases spanning the gap. The CDR3 extends over 13 amino acids.

For this clonotype: This sequence may be a read error, since a much larger clone differs from it by one base. The rearrangement joins TRBV18 to TRBJ2-2; 8 nucleotides align to TRBD1. Germline assignment: CDR1 KGHSH and CDR2 LQKENI. CDR3 length: 15 residues. CDR3: CASSPSGGDTGELSF. DNA of the CDR3: TGTGCCAGCTCACCATCAGGGGGCGACACCGGGGAGCTGTCTTTT.

This clonotype has only a few counts. This likely traces to a read error, being one base from a far larger clone. The chain links TRBV6-6 to TRBJ2-1; either TRBD1 or TRBD2 may supply D (5 bases each). CDR3 length: 13 amino acids. In germline, CDR1 is MNHNY, CDR2 SVGAGI (reference sequence). CDR3 residues: CASSYDRGNEQSF. The CDR3, as DNA: TGTGCCAGCAGTTACGATCGGGGCAATGAGCAGTCCTTC.

This clonotype was detected many times. J is TRBJ2-3 and V is TRBV28; 9 bases are shared with TRBD2. Germline V gene data show CDR1 as MDHEN and CDR2 as SYDVKM. The CDR3 has 15 residues. Trimming took 2 bases from V and 5 from J; bases not matched to a gene: 5. As DNA, the CDR3 is TGTGCCAGCAGTTTAGTTAGCGGGGGTCGAGATACGCAGTATTTT. Protein: CASSLVSGGRDTQYF.

This clonotype was found a few times. CDR3 DNA: TGTGCCAGCAGTTTATTGTCCAGGGGAGATGGCTACACCTTC. It specifies CASSLLSRGDGYTF. The chain has TRBV28 and TRBJ1-2, with D possibly matching TRBD1 (6 bases). V lost 1 base to trimming and J lost 6 bases, with 12 bases between them. Per germline, CDR1 MDHEN and CDR2 SYDVKM. The CDR3 runs to 14 residues.

The sample holds many counts of this clonotype. The rearrangement uses TRBV5-1 and TRBJ1-4, with 8 bases matching TRBD1. The germline CDR1 and CDR2 sequences are SGHRS and YFSETQ. The CDR3 loop spans 15 amino acids. V lost 3 bases and J lost 3; bases outside the gene matches: 4. The CDR3 DNA reads TGCGCCAGCAGCTCGACAGGGGATCCTAATGAAAAACTGTTTTTT. Its protein product is CASSSTGDPNEKLFF.

This clonotype was seen many times. The junction departs from germline at one end; a sequencing error may be responsible. The V call is TRBV4-1, the J call TRBJ2-1; no clear D. CDR1 is MGHRA and CDR2 is YSYEKL in the germline V gene. There are 14 residues in the CDR3. CDR3 residues: CARSQGFRDNEQFF. The DNA of the CDR3 is TGCGCCAGAAGCCAAGGTTTTAGAGACAATGAGCAGTTCTTC.

This clonotype was observed at least ten times. The chain has TRBV9 and TRBJ1-1; D gene unclear. This CDR3 region has 12 residues. With 6 bases removed from V and 5 bases from J, the gap between germline ends came to 11 bases. Germline values: CDR1 SGDLS, CDR2 YYNGEE. CDR3 protein: CASTRVGTEAFF. CDR3 in DNA: TGTGCCAGCACAAGGGTTGGTACTGAAGCTTTCTTT.

The chain carries TRBV24-1 and TRBJ2-7; the match to TRBD1 covers 9 bases. The CDR3 runs to 15 residues. CDR1 and CDR2 from the germline V gene are KGHDR and SFDVKD. V lost 3 bases to trimming and J lost 4 bases; unmatched junction nucleotides: 6. CDR3 region: CATSDAETGGYEQYF. The CDR3 nucleotides are TGTGCCACCAGTGATGCGGAGACAGGGGGATACGAGCAGTACTTC.

This clonotype has at least ten counts. This chain connects TRBV2 to TRBJ1-5; D gene ambiguous. Germline loops: CDR1 SNHLY, CDR2 FYNNEI. Trimming took 5 bases from V and 9 from J, leaving 20 bases between them. The CDR3 sequence is 15 residues long. The CDR3: CASSIRTGSLSPQHF. As DNA, the CDR3 is TGTGCCAGCAGTATTAGGACGGGGTCCTTGTCGCCCCAGCATTTT.

On this clonotype: Given a much more abundant clone one base away, this may be a read error. J is TRBJ2-2 and V is TRBV5-1; 10 bases fit TRBD2. In germline, CDR1 is SGHRS, CDR2 YFSETQ. This CDR3 is 17 amino acids long. The CDR3 region is CASSPAERGGLTGELLF. The CDR3 DNA is TGCGCCAGCAGCCCCGCCGAGCGGGGGGGCCTCACCGGGGAGCTGCTTTTT.

This clonotype was seen at least ten times. J is TRBJ1-1 and V is TRBV20-1; D not resolved. With 4 bases removed from V and 4 bases from J, the gap between germline ends came to 13 bases. This CDR3 comprises 13 residues. CDR1 is DFQATT, CDR2 SNEGSKA, per germline (reference sequence). Here the CDR3 reads CSATGPKGTEAFF. The CDR3 DNA sequence: TGCAGTGCTACTGGACCGAAGGGCACTGAAGCTTTCTTT.

This clonotype was observed at least ten times. The genes are TRBV7-9 and TRBJ2-7; 7 bases are shared with TRBD1. Germline CDR1 is SEHNR and CDR2 is FQNEAQ (reference sequence). The CDR3 runs 16 residues. Unmatched junction bases numbered 9, after V lost 4 bases and J lost 0 bases. The CDR3 DNA follows: TGTGCCAGCAGCTCGCTCCGGGACAGTTACTCCTACGAGCAGTACTTC. Amino acids: CASSSLRDSYSYEQYF.